The clone carrying this T cell receptor beta chain occurred a few times. Its antigen is still unknown. TCRdb reprocessed the reads with MiXCR, giving one entry per CDR3 protein. The table shows about 570,000 distinct CDR3 sequences, with around two fifths occurring only once. This entry comes from a study of T cell repertoires in cytomegalovirus infection. Study-wide context: Well-studied HLA-B-restricted epitopes and recently identified HLA-C-restricted epitopes of CMV were both used in the study. Matching HLA type, along with CMV infection, was indicated by public TCR beta signatures. Study observations and caveats: Carriage of CMV together with the relevant HLA was identifiable through cumulative public TCR beta family frequency. CMV-specific TCR beta clonotypes restricted by HLA-C were the ones dominating the ex vivo response.

The germline CDR1 and CDR2 sequences are SGHVS and FNYEAQ. The V gene end was trimmed by 5 bases and the J gene end by 1 base; junction bases not matched to a gene: 3. The CDR3 spans 16 residues. The gene calls are TRBV7-6 and TRBJ2-2, with 11 bases lining up with TRBD2. The receptor was derived from a human donor in good health (CMV status not recorded). Some clones in this sample may be carry-over from other donors' samples. The input for sequencing was cultured PBMCs, taken from culture after CMV antigen stimulation. The CDR3 sequence: CASSVTSGRNTGELFF. In DNA, the CDR3 is TGTGCCAGCAGCGTTACTAGCGGGAGGAACACCGGGGAGCTGTTTTTT.